The 7 T cell receptor beta chains below all came from one sample that was sequenced in a study of shared clonotypes between healthy human individuals. Clones were sequenced by immunoSEQ multiplex PCR, and TCRdb holds only the in-frame ones, with some missing. The sample comprises approximately 1,500,000 clones, 95% to 99% of which are singletons, and about 0.45% rests with the top ten. Sequencing was done on a sample of naive CD4+ T cells sorted from blood. Indicated subset: CD45RA+ positively selected. The receptors were gathered from a man aged 30-40 years in good health.

The chain has TRBV6-1 and TRBJ1-3; D is possibly TRBD1 (6 bases). Trimming pared 8 bases from V and 1 base from J, leaving 15 bases between. The CDR3 extends over 15 amino acids. Germline V gives CDR1 MNHNS, CDR2 SASEGT. CDR3 protein: CASLRDTNSGNTIYF. The CDR3 bases are TGTGCCAGCCTCCGGGACACAAATTCTGGAAACACCATATATTTT.

The V and J genes are TRBV28 and TRBJ1-5; tentative D call: TRBD1 (6 bases). Trimming shortened V by 7 bases and J by 6 bases, and 22 bases separated the two germline ends. Germline V gene sequence: CDR1 MDHEN, CDR2 SYDVKM. There are 16 residues in the CDR3. This CDR3 is CASTYQSDRHRQPQHF. CDR3 nucleotides: TGTGCCAGCACCTACCAGAGTGACAGGCACCGTCAGCCCCAGCATTTT. The variable domain in full, with the rest retrieved from reference TRBV28 and TRBJ1-5, is DVKVTQSSRYLVKRTGEKVFLECVQDMDHENMFWYRQDPGLGLRLIYFSYDVKMKEKGDIPEGYSVSREKKERFSLILESASTNQTSMYLCASTYQSDRHRQPQHFGDGTRLSIL.

The chain recombines TRBV7-9 with TRBJ2-7, with 9 bases aligning to TRBD2. V shed 5 bases, J shed 0 bases, and the junction held 11 bases outside the gene matches. Germline loops: CDR1 SEHNR, CDR2 FQNEAQ (reference sequence). The CDR3 totals 17 residues. CDR3 nucleotide sequence: TGTGCCAGCAGCCACCGACCGCTAGCGGGGTCCTCCTACGAGCAGTACTTC. This translates into CASSHRPLAGSSYEQYF.

The rearrangement links TRBV5-1 to TRBJ2-7; 13 nucleotides line up with TRBD2. After removal of 3 bases from V and 0 bases from J, the junction contained 12 bases not matched to a gene. Germline V gene sequence: CDR1 SGHRS, CDR2 YFSETQ. This CDR3 region has 19 residues. Written as DNA, the CDR3 is TGCGCCAGCAGCTATAGGACTAGCGGGAGTGAAGGGAACTCCTACGAGCAGTACTTC. This codes for CASSYRTSGSEGNSYEQYF.

The table lists this clone with a count of one. The chain uses TRBV19 and TRBJ1-2; weak D call: TRBD1 (5 bases). V shed 0 bases and J shed 4 bases, with 21 bases lying between them. Germline CDR1 is LNHDA and CDR2 is SQIVND (reference sequence). The CDR3 sequence is 18 residues long. CDR3 protein: CASSIDLTSGQRSYGYTF. CDR3 in DNA: TGTGCCAGTAGTATAGATCTAACTTCGGGGCAGCGGAGCTATGGCTACACCTTC. Full variable domain (remainder filled in from reference TRBV19 and TRBJ1-2): DGGITQSPKYLFRKEGQNVTLSCEQNLNHDAMYWYRQDPGQGLRLIYYSQIVNDFQKGDIAEGYSVSREKKESFPLTVTSAQKNPTAFYLCASSIDLTSGQRSYGYTFGSGTRLTVV.

The chain uses TRBV6-6 and TRBJ1-5; D perhaps matches TRBD1 (5 bases). Germline V lookup: CDR1 MNHNY, CDR2 SVGAGI (reference sequence). CDR3 size: 14 residues. V gave up 2 bases and J gave up 4 bases, with 9 bases separating them. The CDR3 protein is CASSYPGGNQPQHF. The DNA for the CDR3 is TGTGCCAGCAGTTACCCTGGGGGAAATCAGCCCCAGCATTTT.

This chain links TRBV25-1 with TRBJ1-5, with no clear D. Per the germline V gene, CDR1 is MGHDK and CDR2 is SYGVNS. The CDR3 covers 12 residues. The germline V and J ends were trimmed by 1 base and 6 bases, with 4 bases remaining between them. The CDR3 DNA follows: TGTGCCAGCAGTGAATCAGGTCAGCCCCAGCATTTT. Its protein product is CASSESGQPQHF.